This T cell receptor beta chain was captured in a study of control samples from healthy donors and cancer patients. V was clipped by 5 bases and J by 2 bases, with 14 bases between them. Looked up from germline, CDR1 is SGHTA and CDR2 is FQGTGA. CDR3 length: 15 residues. Sequencing was performed with immunoSEQ multiplex PCR; in TCRdb, only in-frame clones are kept and a portion is missing. The data show some 130,000 clones, 80% to 95% seen once. The chain combines TRBV7-3 with TRBJ2-3, with a possible D match to TRBD2 (7 bases). Source material: blood. The receptor comes from a man aged 35 to 55 in good health. CDR3 loop: CASSAPGGPTDTQYF. CDR3 nucleotides: TGTGCCAGCAGCGCCCCGGGGGGCCCCACAGATACGCAGTATTTT.